The present T cell receptor beta chain was sequenced within a study of blood T cell repertoires in COVID-19 (dated by TCRdb to 2019 to 2021). With respect to the entire study: Collaborator samples came from the United States, Italy and Spain and covered acute and convalescent phases of COVID-19. The prospective study material was composed of cDNA or gDNA derived from T cells, B-cell-depleted T cells, or PBMCs. Subjects who had been exposed to COVID-19, were actively infected with it, or had recovered from it provided the deeply sampled blood TCRbeta repertoires that made up the dataset. The repertoires were made available in a free public database intended to serve as a resource for research on the immune response to SARS-CoV-2. Samples were obtained from the ongoing ImmuneRACE study (first 160 participants) and from some 1,200 subjects provided by 6 global collaborators. Nearly every sample came with metadata listing a de-identified subject ID, COVID-19 status, age in years and sex. Where available, HLA class I and class II types were taken from metadata supplied by the sample provider and were not determined by assay-based typing.

What the study reported, not specific to this receptor: The quantity of clinical and demographic metadata differed by source and by participant and was supplied without curation.

TCRbeta CDR3 regions were amplified from genomic DNA by means of the immunoSEQ Assay, a bias-controlled multiplex PCR. The original pipeline was this. Nucleated cell counts per sample were estimated from amplification of reference gene primers within the assay. To quantify the absolute abundance of each unique TCRbeta CDR3 rearrangement, sequence reads were collapsed and filtered. For each sample, productive Simpson clonality was calculated by taking the square root of Simpson's diversity index across productive rearrangements. This is the immuneACCESS table as TCRdb keeps it, with only in-frame sequences that have V and J called. A part of the clones is gone; compared with another copy, unresolved V genes explain less than half, and the rest is unexplained. V and J calls and clone size come straight from that table; D and trimming were deduced from the DNA. A total of about 160,000 clones appear in this sample, 70% to 85% of them only once. Roughly 7% of the sample comes from the top ten.

At one collaborating source in Seattle, patients were enrolled during active infection and were followed longitudinally through the course of disease. Collaborating institutions collected whole blood in K2EDTA tubes following their own protocols. For TCRbeta analysis, collaborators shipped samples in one of three forms: frozen whole blood, isolated PBMCs, or DNA extracted from either of those sample types. The CDR3 has 18 amino acids, counting the end cysteine and phenylalanine. CDR3 DNA is the only sequence kept; it has 54 bases, read in frame from the first base. CDR1 and CDR2 were assigned from the germline V gene as MDHEN and SYDVKM. Trimming removed 5 bases from V and 7 bases from J; the gene matches leave 17 bases unexplained. In regard to this clone: Its antigen is unknown. Per-nucleotide qualities are absent, and no much larger clonotype sits a single base away.

Recombination linked TRBV28 to TRBJ2-7, and TRBD2 matches 13 of the central bases. Sequencing was performed on peripheral blood. This clonotype was sampled from a woman aged 40 to 50 with COVID-19, enrolled during active disease. The CDR3 reads CASSAAVRIGLAGVEQYF. The DNA is TGTGCCAGCAGTGCAGCGGTCAGAATCGGACTAGCGGGAGTTGAGCAGTACTTC.